These T cell receptor beta chains were read from a single sample in a study of shared clonotypes between healthy human individuals. TCRdb's table, derived via immunoSEQ multiplex PCR, lists solely in-frame clones and lacks some. The data hold about 510,000 clones, with 75% to 80% observed a single time. What was sequenced was PBMCs. These receptors were taken from a woman in her thirties or forties in good health. Some clones in this sample may be carry-over from other donors' samples. Each CDR3 is given with its conserved first and last residue. The D gene is left open where the match is weak. Clone size, where shown, is once, few, many, or a class for clones that have expanded.

v_call	d_call	j_call	clone_size	cdr3_nt	cdr3_aa
TRBV7-6	TRBD2	TRBJ2-7	NA	TGTGCCAGCAGCTTAGACCACTGGACTAGCTGGGGGGGAGACGAGCAGTACTTC	CASSLDHWTSWGGDEQYF
TRBV10-3	TRBD2	TRBJ2-5	NA	TGTGCCATCAGTGCCGGGACTAGGGGGGAGACCCAGTACTTC	CAISAGTRGETQYF
TRBV18	NA	TRBJ2-5	NA	TGTGCCAGCTCACCGGGGGCTCAAGAGACCCAGTACTTC	CASSPGAQETQYF
TRBV10-3	NA	TRBJ1-3	NA	TGTGCCATCAGTGAGTCGATTACAGGGGGAAACACCATATATTTT	CAISESITGGNTIYF
TRBV25-1	NA	TRBJ2-1	few	TGTGCCAGCAGTGAGTGGGGAAGGGAGTCCTACAATGAGCAGTTCTTC	CASSEWGRESYNEQFF
TRBV19	NA	TRBJ2-1	NA	TGTGCCAGTAGTATACCGGGACTGAACAATGAGCAGTTCTTC	CASSIPGLNNEQFF
TRBV28	NA	TRBJ2-7	NA	TGTGCCAGCGCCGGGACTGCGTACGAGCAGTACTTC	CASAGTAYEQYF
TRBV28	NA	TRBJ2-4	many	TGTGCCAGCAGCTATGAGGTACGGGACATTCAGTACTTC	CASSYEVRDIQYF
TRBV2	TRBD2	TRBJ2-1	NA	TGTGCCAGCAGTGTACCTAGCGGGGGGCTAAAGCAGTTCTTC	CASSVPSGGLKQFF
TRBV10-3	TRBD2	TRBJ2-7	NA	TGTGCCATCAGCCAAGCGGGAGGATCCTACGAGCAGTACTTC	CAISQAGGSYEQYF
TRBV5-1	TRBD1	TRBJ2-3	NA	TGCGCCACCTCGAGGACAGGGGGCATTGCAGATACGCAGTATTTT	CATSRTGGIADTQYF
TRBV6-5	TRBD2	TRBJ2-5	few	TGTGCCAGCAGTTACTCGCTAGCGGAGGATGAGACCCAGTACTTC	CASSYSLAEDETQYF
TRBV19	TRBD2	TRBJ2-2	once	TGTGCCAGTAGCAGGCGGGAGGGCACCGGGGAGCTGTTTTTT	CASSRREGTGELFF
TRBV4-1	NA	TRBJ1-3	NA	TGCGCCAGCAGCCAAGTTTTAGGGGGTTCTGGAAACACCATATATTTT	CASSQVLGGSGNTIYF
TRBV5-6	TRBD2	TRBJ2-7	NA	TGTGCCAGCAGCTTGTACATGACGGGAGGGCGTTACGAGCAGTACTTC	CASSLYMTGGRYEQYF
TRBV12-5	NA	TRBJ2-3	NA	TGTGCTAGTGGTGGCAACACAGATACGCAGTATTTT	CASGGNTDTQYF
TRBV2	NA	TRBJ2-7	NA	TGTGCCAGCACTTGGGGGCGGGAGAAATCCTACGAGCAGTACTTC	CASTWGREKSYEQYF
TRBV5-1	TRBD1	TRBJ2-7	few	TGCGCCAGCAGCTTGGAGGCTCGGGACAGGGGCTACGAGCAGTACTTC	CASSLEARDRGYEQYF
TRBV4-2	NA	TRBJ2-1	NA	TGTGCCAGCAGCCAAGATATGGGTGAGCAGTTCTTC	CASSQDMGEQFF
TRBV7-8	TRBD1	TRBJ2-3	few	TGTGCCAGCAGCTGGACAGGGGGTCCGACAAGCACAGATACGCAGTATTTT	CASSWTGGPTSTDTQYF
TRBV7-9	TRBD1	TRBJ2-7	NA	TGTGCCAGCAGCTTAGCGGAGACAGGGGGCTGGACCTACGAGCAGTACTTC	CASSLAETGGWTYEQYF
TRBV5-6	TRBD1	TRBJ2-6	many	TGTGCCAGCAGCTTGGCCGACAGGGGTTGGGTCTCTGGGGCCAACGTCCTGACTTTC	CASSLADRGWVSGANVLTF
TRBV29-1	NA	TRBJ2-7	NA	TGCAGCGTTGCAGCCTCCTACGAGCAGTACTTC	CSVAASYEQYF
TRBV6-1	TRBD1	TRBJ1-5	NA	TGTGCCAGCAGTGCCGGGACAGGGGTTAGCAATCAGCCCCAGCATTTT	CASSAGTGVSNQPQHF
TRBV7-2	NA	TRBJ2-2	once	TGTGCCAGCAGCTTAGGCCCAAGCACCGGGGAGCTGTTTTTT	CASSLGPSTGELFF
TRBV30	TRBD1	TRBJ2-3	NA	TGTGCCCATCGACAGGGGGCGGGAGATACGCAGTATTTT	CAHRQGAGDTQYF
TRBV2	TRBD2	TRBJ2-5	few	TGTGCCAGCAGTGAGGTGTCTAGCGGCAAAGAGACCCAGTACTTC	CASSEVSSGKETQYF
TRBV5-6	NA	TRBJ1-1	few	TGTGCCAGCAGCTGGGGAGACACTGAAGCTTTCTTT	CASSWGDTEAFF
TRBV2	TRBD1	TRBJ2-2	NA	TGTGCCAGCAGACCCTTACAGGGGTCCGGGGAGCTGTTTTTT	CASRPLQGSGELFF
TRBV4-1	TRBD1	TRBJ2-3	once	TGCGCCAGCAGCCACAACAGGGGGAGCACAGATACGCAGTATTTT	CASSHNRGSTDTQYF
TRBV5-1	TRBD1	TRBJ1-1	NA	TGCGCCAGCAGCTTGGAGACAGGGGGGGACACTGAAGCTTTCTTT	CASSLETGGDTEAFF
TRBV7-2	NA	TRBJ2-7	NA	TGTGCCAGCCTCCGGGGCCAGGGGACCGCCTACGAGCAGTACTTC	CASLRGQGTAYEQYF